This T cell receptor beta chain was recorded in a study of T cells in Graves' hyperthyroidism and ophthalmopathy. From germline, CDR1 is SGDLS and CDR2 YYNGEE. This CDR3 contains 17 residues. V shed 4 bases and J shed 2 bases, with 19 bases lying between them. RNA transcripts provided the source from which TCR beta CDR3 regions were amplified. In the first-round RT-PCR of the TCR CDR3, the HTBI primer set was used. TCRdb re-derived calls from the multiplex PCR reads in MiXCR, one entry per CDR3 protein. The data hold some 200,000 distinct CDR3 sequences, with about a sixth observed a single time. Aged 18 to 65, the patients had hyperthyroidism that was newly diagnosed and had lasted under 2 months.

The sequence was obtained from a woman between 45 and 60 years old with Graves' hyperthyroidism. This sequence joins TRBV9 and TRBJ2-1; perhaps TRBD1 as D (6 bases). The sequenced sample consisted of blood. Here the CDR3 reads CASSTPRTAHTYNEQFF. The CDR3 DNA reads as TGTGCCAGCAGCACACCAAGGACAGCACATACCTACAATGAGCAGTTCTTC.